The 15 T cell receptor beta chains listed next were all sequenced from one sample in a study of shared clonotypes between healthy human individuals. The repertoire was sequenced with immunoSEQ multiplex PCR; TCRdb's copy has only in-frame clones and lacks some. In the table there are some 2,000,000 clones, 85% to 95% of which are singletons. The sample was naive CD4+ T cells sorted from blood. Specified subset: CD45RA+ positively selected. Source of these receptors: a man between 18 and 29 years old in good health.

Turning to this clone: A junction end diverges from the germline sequence, so it may reflect a read error. The chain couples TRBV28 to TRBJ1-1, with D possibly TRBD1 on 5 matching bases. This CDR3 is 12 amino acids long. Germline assignment: CDR1 MDHEN and CDR2 SYDVKM. The CDR3 is CASSLSREGRIF. The CDR3 region has the DNA TGTGCCAGCAGTCTCTCCAGGGAGGGAAGGATCTTT.

In this sample, this clone turned up once. A much larger clone lies one base from this, so it may be a read error. V and J are TRBV6-6 and TRBJ1-3; D gene unclear. Trimming stripped 5 bases from V and 0 bases from J, with 5 bases between. The CDR3 is 13 amino acids. Germline V gene lookup returns CDR1 MNHNY and CDR2 SVGAGI (reference sequence). The CDR3: CASSPSSGNTIYF. CDR3 coding DNA: TGTGCCAGCAGTCCTTCCTCTGGAAACACCATATATTTT.

The chain combines TRBV30 with TRBJ2-7, with TRBD2 as a possible D gene (6 bases). Trimming left V 1 base short and J 6 bases short, with 19 bases between. Germline CDR1 is GTSNPN and CDR2 is SVGIG (reference sequence). The CDR3 extends over 15 amino acids. CDR3 nucleotides: TGTGCCTGGAGTGAAAAACAAAGACTAGTAAGCGAGCAGTACTTC. Translated, it gives CAWSEKQRLVSEQYF.

The sample holds a few counts of this clone. The V call is TRBV19, the J call TRBJ2-5; 12 nucleotides line up with TRBD2. In germline, CDR1 is LNHDA, CDR2 SQIVND (reference sequence). This CDR3 region has 16 residues. Unmatched junction bases numbered 2, after V lost 1 base and J lost 2 bases. The CDR3 reads CASSIGGLAGQETQYF. CDR3 DNA: TGTGCCAGTAGTATAGGAGGACTAGCGGGACAAGAGACCCAGTACTTC.

The rearrangement uses TRBV7-9 and TRBJ1-2, with no clear D. CDR1 SEHNR and CDR2 FQNEAQ come from the germline V gene (reference sequence). V was pared by 5 bases and J by 5 bases, with 12 bases between. This CDR3 has 13 residues. The CDR3 reads CASSQPPTYGYTF. In nucleotides, the CDR3 is TGTGCCAGCAGCCAGCCACCGACGTATGGCTACACCTTC.

This clone has only one observation. The CDR3 reads CASSPFQGAKTPYNEQFF. In nucleotides, the CDR3 is TGTGCCAGCTCACCGTTCCAGGGGGCGAAAACGCCCTACAATGAGCAGTTCTTC. This chain connects TRBV18 to TRBJ2-1; TRBD1 matches 8 bases. Looked up from germline, CDR1 is KGHSH and CDR2 is LQKENI. With 3 bases clipped from V and 2 bases from J, the junction kept 12 bases outside the gene matches. This CDR3 has 18 amino acids. Supplemented by reference TRBV18 and TRBJ2-1, the full variable domain reads NAGVMQNPRHLVRRRGQEARLRCSPMKGHSHVYWYRQLPEEGLKFMVYLQKENIIDESGMPKERFSAEFPKEGPSILRIQQVVRGDSAAYFCASSPFQGAKTPYNEQFFGPGTRLTVL.

This chain uses TRBV18 with TRBJ2-5; the D gene is possibly TRBD2 (5 bases). CDR1 and CDR2 (germline): KGHSH, LQKENI. The CDR3 has 13 residues. With 8 bases removed from V and 0 bases from J, the gap between germline ends came to 10 bases. The CDR3 region is CASTRGYQETQYF. In DNA form, the CDR3 reads TGTGCCAGCACTCGAGGGTACCAAGAGACCCAGTACTTC. Looking up the rest from reference TRBV18 and TRBJ2-5 gives the full variable domain: NAGVMQNPRHLVRRRGQEARLRCSPMKGHSHVYWYRQLPEEGLKFMVYLQKENIIDESGMPKERFSAEFPKEGPSILRIQQVVRGDSAAYFCASTRGYQETQYFGPGTRLLVL.

V usage is TRBV9 and J usage is TRBJ2-2, with TRBD1 matching 9 bases. Germline lookup yields CDR1 SGDLS and CDR2 YYNGEE. Trimming took 3 bases from V and 4 from J; bases not matched to a gene: 7. The CDR3 has 16 residues. The CDR3 protein is CASSGYRGQGTGELFF. CDR3 DNA: TGTGCCAGCAGCGGGTACAGGGGGCAGGGCACCGGGGAGCTGTTTTTT.

This chain connects TRBV7-2 to TRBJ1-1, with a weak D call TRBD1 (6 bases). Per germline, CDR1 SGHTA and CDR2 FQGNSA. This CDR3 is built from 13 residues. V shed 6 bases and J shed 7 bases, with 15 bases lying between them. CDR3 bases: TGTGCCAGCAGGACCTACAGGGAGGATGAAGCTTTCTTT. This encodes CASRTYREDEAFF.

V is TRBV29-1 and J is TRBJ1-5; no clear D. V dropped 4 bases and J dropped 4 bases, with 11 bases sitting between them. Germline CDR1 is SQVTM and CDR2 is ANQGSEA. This CDR3 has 13 amino acids. CDR3 nucleotides: TGCAGCGTTGCTTTATCCAAGAATCAGCCCCAGCATTTT. Translation: CSVALSKNQPQHF.

The rearrangement links TRBV5-1 to TRBJ2-7; D may be TRBD1 (6 bases). Trimming took 4 bases from V and 5 from J, leaving 22 bases between them. The germline CDR1 and CDR2 sequences are SGHRS and YFSETQ. The length of the CDR3 is 16 residues. CDR3 nucleotide sequence: TGCGCCAGCAGCCGAGCCGGGACACGCGCCGTTCACGAGCAGTACTTC. It codes for CASSRAGTRAVHEQYF.

The rearrangement links TRBV13 to TRBJ2-7; D is undetermined. With 0 bases removed from V and 5 bases from J, the gap between germline ends came to 8 bases. The germline gives CDR1 PRHDT, CDR2 FYEKMQ (reference sequence). The CDR3 extends over 13 amino acids. For the CDR3, the DNA is TGTGCCAGCAGCTTAGGCCTCCCGAACGAGCAGTACTTC. The encoded protein is CASSLGLPNEQYF.

CDR3 residues: CASSVDGQGWGYTF. The CDR3 nucleotides are TGTGCCAGCAGCGTAGACGGACAGGGTTGGGGCTACACCTTC. The chain couples TRBV9 to TRBJ1-2; 8 nucleotides line up with TRBD1. The germline V gene encodes CDR1 SGDLS and CDR2 YYNGEE. CDR3 length: 14 amino acids. With 0 bases clipped from V and 8 bases from J, the junction kept 6 bases outside the gene matches.

A note on this clone: Additional DNA sequences in this sample encode the identical CDR3. The chain combines TRBV6-5 with TRBJ1-6; no clear D gene. The germline V gene encodes CDR1 MNHEY and CDR2 SVGAGI. V lost 7 bases and J lost 0, with 7 bases in between. The CDR3 is 14 residues long. CDR3: CASKRSSYNSPLHF. CDR3 DNA sequence: TGTGCCAGCAAGAGGTCCTCCTATAATTCACCCCTCCACTTT.

In DNA form, the CDR3 reads TGTGCCAGCTCACCACGGTCCGGGACAGGGGTAGGAGAAACTGAAGCTTTCTTT. Protein product: CASSPRSGTGVGETEAFF. This sequence joins TRBV18 and TRBJ1-1; 10 bases align to TRBD1. V shed 1 base and J 5 bases; nucleotides not matched to a gene: 13. Per the germline V gene, CDR1 is KGHSH and CDR2 is LQKENI. This CDR3 is 18 amino acids long.